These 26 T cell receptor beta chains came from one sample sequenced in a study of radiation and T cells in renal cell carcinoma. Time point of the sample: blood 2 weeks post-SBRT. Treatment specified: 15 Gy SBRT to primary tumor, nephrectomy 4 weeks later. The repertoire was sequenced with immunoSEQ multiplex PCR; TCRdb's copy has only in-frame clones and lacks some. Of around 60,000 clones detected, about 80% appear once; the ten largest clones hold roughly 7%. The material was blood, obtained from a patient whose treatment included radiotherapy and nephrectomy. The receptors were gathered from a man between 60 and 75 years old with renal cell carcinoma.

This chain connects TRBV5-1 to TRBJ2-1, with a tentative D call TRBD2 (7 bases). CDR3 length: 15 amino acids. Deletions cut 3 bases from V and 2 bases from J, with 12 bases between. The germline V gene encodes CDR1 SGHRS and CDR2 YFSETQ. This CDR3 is CASSSGGPPYNEQFF. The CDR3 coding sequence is TGCGCCAGCAGCTCCGGGGGGCCACCCTACAATGAGCAGTTCTTC.

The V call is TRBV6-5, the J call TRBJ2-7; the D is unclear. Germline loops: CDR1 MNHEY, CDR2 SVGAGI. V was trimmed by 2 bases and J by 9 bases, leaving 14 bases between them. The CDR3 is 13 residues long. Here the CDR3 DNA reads TGTGCCAGCAGTTACGGGCCGGTTGGGGTGCAGTACTTC. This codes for CASSYGPVGVQYF.

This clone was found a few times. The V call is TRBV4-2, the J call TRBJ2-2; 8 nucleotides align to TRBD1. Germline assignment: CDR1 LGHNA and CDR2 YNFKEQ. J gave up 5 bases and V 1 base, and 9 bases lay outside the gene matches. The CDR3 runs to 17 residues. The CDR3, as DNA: TGTGCCAGCAGCCAAGGTTATACAGGGGGAGTTACCGGGGAGCTGTTTTTT. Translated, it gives CASSQGYTGGVTGELFF.

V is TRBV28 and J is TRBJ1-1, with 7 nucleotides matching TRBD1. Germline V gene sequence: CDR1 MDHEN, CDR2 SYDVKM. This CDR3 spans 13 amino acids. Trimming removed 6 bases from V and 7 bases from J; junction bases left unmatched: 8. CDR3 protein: CASRIRGQIEAFF. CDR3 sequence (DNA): TGTGCCAGCAGAATAAGGGGACAGATTGAAGCTTTCTTT.

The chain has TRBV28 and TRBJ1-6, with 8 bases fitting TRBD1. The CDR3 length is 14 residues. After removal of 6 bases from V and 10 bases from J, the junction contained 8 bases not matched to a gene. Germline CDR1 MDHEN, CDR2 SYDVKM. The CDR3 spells CASRKGQELSPLHF. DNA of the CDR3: TGTGCCAGCAGGAAGGGACAGGAACTGTCACCCCTCCACTTT.

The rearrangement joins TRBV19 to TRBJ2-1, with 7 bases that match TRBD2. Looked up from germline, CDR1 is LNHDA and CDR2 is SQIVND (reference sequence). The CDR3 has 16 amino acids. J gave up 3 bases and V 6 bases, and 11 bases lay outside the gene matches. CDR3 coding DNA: TGTGCCAGTAGCCCCTCCCGTCCTAGCGGCTACAATGAGCAGTTCTTC. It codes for CASSPSRPSGYNEQFF. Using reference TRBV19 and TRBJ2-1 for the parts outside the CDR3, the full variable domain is DGGITQSPKYLFRKEGQNVTLSCEQNLNHDAMYWYRQDPGQGLRLIYYSQIVNDFQKGDIAEGYSVSREKKESFPLTVTSAQKNPTAFYLCASSPSRPSGYNEQFFGPGTRLTVL.

CDR3 residues: CASSPAPGVTREQYF. The CDR3 DNA follows: TGTGCCAGCAGCCCCGCCCCGGGCGTGACCCGCGAGCAGTACTTC. V gene TRBV7-6 combines with J gene TRBJ2-7; D is unclear. Trimming pared 5 bases from V and 6 bases from J, leaving 20 bases between. Germline V gene sequence: CDR1 SGHVS, CDR2 FNYEAQ. The CDR3 runs to 15 residues.

The CDR3 protein is CASSSWTGSNQETQYF. The DNA for the CDR3 is TGTGCCAGCTCATCCTGGACAGGGTCGAATCAAGAGACCCAGTACTTC. J is TRBJ2-5 and V is TRBV18, with 8 bases lining up with TRBD1. This CDR3 is built from 16 residues. Germline V gene data show CDR1 as KGHSH and CDR2 as LQKENI. The V gene end was trimmed by 5 bases and the J gene end by 2 bases; junction bases not matched to a gene: 10.

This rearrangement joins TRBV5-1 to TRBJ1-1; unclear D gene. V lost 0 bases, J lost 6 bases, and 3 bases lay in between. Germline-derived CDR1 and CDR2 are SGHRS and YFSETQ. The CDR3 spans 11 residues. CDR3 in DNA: TGCGCCAGCAGCTTGGAGTCTGAAGCTTTCTTT. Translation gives CASSLESEAFF.

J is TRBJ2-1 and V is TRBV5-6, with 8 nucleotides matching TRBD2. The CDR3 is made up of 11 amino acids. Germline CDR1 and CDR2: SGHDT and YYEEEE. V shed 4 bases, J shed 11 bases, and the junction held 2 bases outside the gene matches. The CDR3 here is CASSSGSKQFF. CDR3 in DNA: TGTGCCAGCAGCAGCGGGAGTAAGCAGTTCTTC.

In DNA form, the CDR3 reads TGTGCCAGCTCACCTCGCGGCAGGGCAGAATCTAACTATGGCTACACCTTC. It encodes CASSPRGRAESNYGYTF. This chain connects TRBV18 to TRBJ1-2; D is perhaps TRBD1 (5 bases). V was clipped by 3 bases and J by 0 bases, with 17 bases between them. The CDR3 has 17 residues. CDR1 and CDR2 from the germline V gene are KGHSH and LQKENI.

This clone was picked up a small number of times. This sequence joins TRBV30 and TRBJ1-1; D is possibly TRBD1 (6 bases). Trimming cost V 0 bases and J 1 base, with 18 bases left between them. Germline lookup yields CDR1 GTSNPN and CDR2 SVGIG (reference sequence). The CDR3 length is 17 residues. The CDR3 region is CAWSVLRGGLRNTEAFF. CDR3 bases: TGTGCCTGGAGTGTACTTAGGGGGGGTCTCAGGAACACTGAAGCTTTCTTT. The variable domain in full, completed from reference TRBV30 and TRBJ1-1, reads SQTIHQWPATLVQPVGSPLSLECTVEGTSNPNLYWYRQAAGRGLQLLFYSVGIGQISSEVPQNLSASRPQDRQFILSSKKLLLSDSGFYLCAWSVLRGGLRNTEAFFGQGTRLTVV.

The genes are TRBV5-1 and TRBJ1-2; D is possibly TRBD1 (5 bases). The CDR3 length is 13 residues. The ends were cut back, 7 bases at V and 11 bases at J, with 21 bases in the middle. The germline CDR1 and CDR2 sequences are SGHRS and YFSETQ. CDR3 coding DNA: TGCGCCAGCCACTCGGGGGTTGAATCGCCTTACACCTTC. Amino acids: CASHSGVESPYTF.

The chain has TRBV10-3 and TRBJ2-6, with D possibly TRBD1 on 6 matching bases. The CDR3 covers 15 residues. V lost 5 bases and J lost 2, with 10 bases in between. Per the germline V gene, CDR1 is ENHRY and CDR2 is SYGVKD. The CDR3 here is CAISQQGTGANVLTF. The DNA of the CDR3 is TGTGCCATCAGTCAACAGGGAACTGGGGCCAACGTCCTGACTTTC.

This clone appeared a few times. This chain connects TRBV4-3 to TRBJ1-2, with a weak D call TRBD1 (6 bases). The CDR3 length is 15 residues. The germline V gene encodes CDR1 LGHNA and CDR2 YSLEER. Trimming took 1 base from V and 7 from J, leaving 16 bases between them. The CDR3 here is CASSQAPTGLGGYTF. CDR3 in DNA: TGCGCCAGCAGCCAAGCCCCTACAGGGTTGGGTGGCTACACCTTC.

The CDR3 reads CASSPKKQGDLAQYF. Here the CDR3 DNA reads TGTGCCAGCAGCCCGAAGAAACAGGGTGATTTGGCCCAGTACTTC. This rearrangement joins TRBV13 to TRBJ2-5; possible D gene TRBD1, 6 bases. CDR1 PRHDT and CDR2 FYEKMQ come from the germline V gene (reference sequence). This CDR3 is 15 amino acids long. V was shortened by 5 bases and J by 9 bases, with 22 bases between the two germline ends.

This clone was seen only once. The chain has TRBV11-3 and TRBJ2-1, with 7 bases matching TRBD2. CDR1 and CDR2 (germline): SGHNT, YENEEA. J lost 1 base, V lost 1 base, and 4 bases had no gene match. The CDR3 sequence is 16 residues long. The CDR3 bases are TGTGCCAGCAGCTTAGGCTCTAGCGGTTCCTACAATGAGCAGTTCTTC. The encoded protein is CASSLGSSGSYNEQFF.

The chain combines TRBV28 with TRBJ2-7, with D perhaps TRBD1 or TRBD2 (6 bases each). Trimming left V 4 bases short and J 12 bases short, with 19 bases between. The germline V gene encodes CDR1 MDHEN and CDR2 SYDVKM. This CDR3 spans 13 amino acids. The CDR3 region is CASSSTNIRGLYF. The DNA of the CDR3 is TGTGCCAGCAGTTCGACGAACATACGGGGGCTGTACTTC.

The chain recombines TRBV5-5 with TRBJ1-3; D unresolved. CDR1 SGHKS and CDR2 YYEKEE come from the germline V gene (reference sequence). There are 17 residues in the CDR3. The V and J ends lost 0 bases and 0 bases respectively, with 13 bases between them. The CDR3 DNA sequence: TGTGCCAGCAGCTTGGGGGCCCGACGGAGCTCTGGAAACACCATATATTTT. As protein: CASSLGARRSSGNTIYF. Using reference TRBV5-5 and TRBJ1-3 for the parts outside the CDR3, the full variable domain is DAGVTQSPTHLIKTRGQQVTLRCSPISGHKSVSWYQQVLGQGPQFIFQYYEKEERGRGNFPDRFSARQFPNYSSELNVNALLLGDSALYLCASSLGARRSSGNTIYFGEGSWLTVV.

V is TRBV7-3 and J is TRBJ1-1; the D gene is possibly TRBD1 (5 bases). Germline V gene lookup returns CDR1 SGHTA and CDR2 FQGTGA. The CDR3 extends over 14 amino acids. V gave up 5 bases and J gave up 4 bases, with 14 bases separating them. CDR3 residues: CASSPTGGVTEAFF. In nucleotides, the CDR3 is TGTGCCAGCAGCCCCACTGGGGGAGTCACTGAAGCTTTCTTT. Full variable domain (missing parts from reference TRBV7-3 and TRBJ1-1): GAGVSQTPSNKVTEKGKYVELRCDPISGHTALYWYRQSLGQGPEFLIYFQGTGAADDSGLPNDRFFAVRPEGSVSTLKIQRTERGDSAVYLCASSPTGGVTEAFFGQGTRLTVV.

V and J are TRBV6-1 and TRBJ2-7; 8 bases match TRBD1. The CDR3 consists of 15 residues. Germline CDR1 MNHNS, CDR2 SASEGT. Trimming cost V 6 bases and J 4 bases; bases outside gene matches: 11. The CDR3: CASRKGQGQTYEQYV. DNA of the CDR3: TGTGCCAGCAGGAAAGGACAGGGCCAGACTTACGAGCAGTACGTC.

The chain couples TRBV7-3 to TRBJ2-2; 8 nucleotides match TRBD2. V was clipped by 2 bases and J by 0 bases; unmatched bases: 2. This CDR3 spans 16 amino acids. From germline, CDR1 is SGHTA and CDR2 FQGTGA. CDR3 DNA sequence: TGTGCCAGCAGCTTACAAGCGGGGGCGAACACCGGGGAGCTGTTTTTT. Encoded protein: CASSLQAGANTGELFF.

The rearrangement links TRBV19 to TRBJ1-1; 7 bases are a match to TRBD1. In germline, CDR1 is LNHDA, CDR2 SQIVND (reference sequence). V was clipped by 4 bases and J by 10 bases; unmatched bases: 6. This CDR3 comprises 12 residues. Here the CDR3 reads CASSTRQGGAFF. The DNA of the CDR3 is TGTGCCAGTAGTACCAGACAGGGCGGAGCTTTCTTT.

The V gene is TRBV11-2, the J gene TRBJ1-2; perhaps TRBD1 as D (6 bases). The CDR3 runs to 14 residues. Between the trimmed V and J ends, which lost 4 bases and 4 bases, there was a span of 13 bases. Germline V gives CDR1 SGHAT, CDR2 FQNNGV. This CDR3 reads CASSSTTGTYGYTF. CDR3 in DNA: TGTGCCAGCAGCTCTACAACAGGGACCTATGGCTACACCTTC.

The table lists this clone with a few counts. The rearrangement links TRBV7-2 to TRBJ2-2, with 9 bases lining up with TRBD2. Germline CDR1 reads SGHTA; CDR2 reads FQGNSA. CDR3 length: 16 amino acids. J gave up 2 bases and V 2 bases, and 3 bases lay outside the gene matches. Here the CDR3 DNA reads TGTGCCAGCAGCTTACTAGCGGGGACCAACACCGGGGAGCTGTTTTTT. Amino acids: CASSLLAGTNTGELFF.

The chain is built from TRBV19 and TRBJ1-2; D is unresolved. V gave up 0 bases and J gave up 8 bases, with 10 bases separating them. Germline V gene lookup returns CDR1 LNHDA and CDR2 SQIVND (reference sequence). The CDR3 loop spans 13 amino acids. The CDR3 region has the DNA TGTGCCAGTAGTATAGAGCCCGCGCGCGGCTACACCTTC. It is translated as CASSIEPARGYTF. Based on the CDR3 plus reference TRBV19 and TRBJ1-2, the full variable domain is DGGITQSPKYLFRKEGQNVTLSCEQNLNHDAMYWYRQDPGQGLRLIYYSQIVNDFQKGDIAEGYSVSREKKESFPLTVTSAQKNPTAFYLCASSIEPARGYTFGSGTRLTVV.